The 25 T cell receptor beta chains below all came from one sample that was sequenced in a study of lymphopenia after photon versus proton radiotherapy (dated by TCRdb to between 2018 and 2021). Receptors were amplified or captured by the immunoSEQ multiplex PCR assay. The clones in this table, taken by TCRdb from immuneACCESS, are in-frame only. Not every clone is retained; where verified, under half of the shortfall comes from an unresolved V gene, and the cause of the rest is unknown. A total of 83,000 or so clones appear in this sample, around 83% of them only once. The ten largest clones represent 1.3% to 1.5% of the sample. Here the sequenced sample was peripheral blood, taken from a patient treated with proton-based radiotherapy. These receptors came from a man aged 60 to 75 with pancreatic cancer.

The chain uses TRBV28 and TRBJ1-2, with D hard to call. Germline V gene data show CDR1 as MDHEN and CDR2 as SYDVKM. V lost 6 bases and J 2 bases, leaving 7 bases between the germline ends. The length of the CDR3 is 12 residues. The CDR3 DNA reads TGTGCCAGCAGATACCAAAACTATGGCTACACCTTC. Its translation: CASRYQNYGYTF.

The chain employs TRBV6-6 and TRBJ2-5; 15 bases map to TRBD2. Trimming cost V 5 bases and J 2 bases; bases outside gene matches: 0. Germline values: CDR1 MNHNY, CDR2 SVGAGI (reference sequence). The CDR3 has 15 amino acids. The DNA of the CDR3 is TGTGCCAGCAGTGGACTAGCGGGAGGGCAAGAGACCCAGTACTTC. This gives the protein CASSGLAGGQETQYF.

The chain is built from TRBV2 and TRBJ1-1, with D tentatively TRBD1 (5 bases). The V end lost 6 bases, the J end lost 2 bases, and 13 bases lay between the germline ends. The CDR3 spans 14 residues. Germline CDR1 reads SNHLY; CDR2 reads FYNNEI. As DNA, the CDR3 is TGTGCCAGCAGGGCGCAGACAGTAAACACTGAAGCTTTCTTT. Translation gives CASRAQTVNTEAFF.

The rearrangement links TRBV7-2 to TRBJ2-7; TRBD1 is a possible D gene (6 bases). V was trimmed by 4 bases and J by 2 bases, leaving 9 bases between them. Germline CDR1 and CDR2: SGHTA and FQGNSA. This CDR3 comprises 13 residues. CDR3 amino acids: CASSSQGPYEQYF. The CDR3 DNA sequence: TGTGCCAGCAGCTCCCAGGGGCCCTACGAGCAGTACTTC.

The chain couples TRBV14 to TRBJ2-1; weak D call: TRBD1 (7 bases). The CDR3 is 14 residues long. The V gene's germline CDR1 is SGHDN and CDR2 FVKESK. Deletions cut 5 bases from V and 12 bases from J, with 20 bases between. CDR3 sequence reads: CASSAPGGGRRQFF. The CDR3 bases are TGTGCCAGCAGCGCCCCAGGGGGAGGACGTCGGCAGTTCTTC.

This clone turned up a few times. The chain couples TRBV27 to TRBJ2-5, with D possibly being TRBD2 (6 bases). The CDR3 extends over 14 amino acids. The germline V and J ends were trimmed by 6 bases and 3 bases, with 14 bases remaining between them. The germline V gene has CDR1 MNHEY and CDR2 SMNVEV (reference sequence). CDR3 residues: CASRGLRGEETQYF. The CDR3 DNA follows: TGTGCCAGCAGGGGACTGCGGGGTGAAGAGACCCAGTACTTC.

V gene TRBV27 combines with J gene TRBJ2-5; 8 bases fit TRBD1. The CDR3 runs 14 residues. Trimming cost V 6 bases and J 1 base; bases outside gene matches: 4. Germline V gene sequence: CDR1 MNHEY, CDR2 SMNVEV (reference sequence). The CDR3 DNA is TGTGCCAGCAGGGAGACAGGGGTCCAAGAGACCCAGTACTTC. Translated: CASRETGVQETQYF.

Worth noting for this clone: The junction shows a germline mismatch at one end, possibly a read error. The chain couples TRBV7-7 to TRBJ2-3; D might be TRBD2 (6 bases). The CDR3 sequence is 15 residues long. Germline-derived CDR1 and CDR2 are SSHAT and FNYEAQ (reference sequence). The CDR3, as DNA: TGTGCTAGCAGCCCTGGGGGGTTAAGCACAGATACGCAGTATTTT. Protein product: CASSPGGLSTDTQYF.

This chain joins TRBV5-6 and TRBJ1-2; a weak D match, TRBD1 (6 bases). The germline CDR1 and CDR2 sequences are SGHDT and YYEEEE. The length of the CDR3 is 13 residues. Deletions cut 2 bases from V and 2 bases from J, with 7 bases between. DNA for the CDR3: TGTGCCAGCAGCTTTGGACAGAACTATGGCTACACCTTC. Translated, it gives CASSFGQNYGYTF.

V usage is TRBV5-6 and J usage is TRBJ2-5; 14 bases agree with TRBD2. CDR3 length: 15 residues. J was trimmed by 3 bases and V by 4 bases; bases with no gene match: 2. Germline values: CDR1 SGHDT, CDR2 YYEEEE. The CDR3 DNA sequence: TGTGCCAGCAGCCTGGGACTAGCGGGAGAAGAGACCCAGTACTTC. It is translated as CASSLGLAGEETQYF.

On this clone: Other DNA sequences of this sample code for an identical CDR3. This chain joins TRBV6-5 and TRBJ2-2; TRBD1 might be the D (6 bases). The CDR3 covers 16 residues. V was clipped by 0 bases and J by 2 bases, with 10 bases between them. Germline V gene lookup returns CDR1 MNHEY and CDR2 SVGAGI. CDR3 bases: TGTGCCAGCAGTTACTCGACAGGACTCAACACCGGGGAGCTGTTTTTT. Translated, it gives CASSYSTGLNTGELFF.

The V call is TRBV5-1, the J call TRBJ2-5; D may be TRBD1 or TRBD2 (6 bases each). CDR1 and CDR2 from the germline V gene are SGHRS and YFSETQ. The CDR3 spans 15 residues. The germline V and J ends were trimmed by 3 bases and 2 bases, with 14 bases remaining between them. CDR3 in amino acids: CASSSARGAQETQYF. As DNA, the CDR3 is TGCGCCAGCAGCTCAGCTAGGGGGGCTCAAGAGACCCAGTACTTC.

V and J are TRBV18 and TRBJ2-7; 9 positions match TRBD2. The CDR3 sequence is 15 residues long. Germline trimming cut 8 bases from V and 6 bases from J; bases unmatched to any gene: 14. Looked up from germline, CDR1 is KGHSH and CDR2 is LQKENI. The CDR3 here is CASAKKAGGQGEQYF. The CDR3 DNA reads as TGTGCCAGCGCCAAGAAGGCGGGAGGGCAAGGCGAGCAGTACTTC.

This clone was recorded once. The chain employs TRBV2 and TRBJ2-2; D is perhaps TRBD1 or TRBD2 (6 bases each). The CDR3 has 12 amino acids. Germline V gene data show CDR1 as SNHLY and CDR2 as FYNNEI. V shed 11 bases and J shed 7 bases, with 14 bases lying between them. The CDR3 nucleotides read TGTGCCTCAAGGGGGGCGATCGGGGAGCTGTTTTTT. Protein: CASRGAIGELFF.

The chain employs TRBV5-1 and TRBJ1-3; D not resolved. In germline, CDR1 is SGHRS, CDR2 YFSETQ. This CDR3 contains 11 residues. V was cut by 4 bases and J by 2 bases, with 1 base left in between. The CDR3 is CASSPGNTIYF. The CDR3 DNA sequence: TGCGCCAGCAGCCCTGGAAACACCATATATTTT. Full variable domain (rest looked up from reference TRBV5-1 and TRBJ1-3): KAGVTQTPRYLIKTRGQQVTLSCSPISGHRSVSWYQQTPGQGLQFLFEYFSETQRNKGNFPGRFSGRQFSNSRSEMNVSTLELGDSALYLCASSPGNTIYFGEGSWLTVV.

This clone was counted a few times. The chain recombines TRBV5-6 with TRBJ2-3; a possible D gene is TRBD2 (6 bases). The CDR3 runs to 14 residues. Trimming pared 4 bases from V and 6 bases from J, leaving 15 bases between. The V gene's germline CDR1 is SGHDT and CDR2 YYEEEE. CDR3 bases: TGTGCCAGCAGCGGAGGGATGGGAGAGGATACGCAGTATTTT. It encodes CASSGGMGEDTQYF.

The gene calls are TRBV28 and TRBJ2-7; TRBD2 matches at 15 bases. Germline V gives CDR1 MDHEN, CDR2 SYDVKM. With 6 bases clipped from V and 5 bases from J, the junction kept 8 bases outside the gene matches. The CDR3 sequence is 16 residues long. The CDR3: CASSPGTSGRLNEQYF. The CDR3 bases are TGTGCCAGCAGCCCGGGGACTAGCGGGAGGTTGAACGAGCAGTACTTC.

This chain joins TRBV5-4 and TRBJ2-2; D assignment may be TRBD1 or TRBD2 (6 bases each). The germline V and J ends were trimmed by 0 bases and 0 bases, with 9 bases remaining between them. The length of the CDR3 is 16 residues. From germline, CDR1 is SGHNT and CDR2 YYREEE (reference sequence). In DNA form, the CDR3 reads TGTGCCAGCAGCTTGGGGGGGGCTACGAACACCGGGGAGCTGTTTTTT. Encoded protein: CASSLGGATNTGELFF.

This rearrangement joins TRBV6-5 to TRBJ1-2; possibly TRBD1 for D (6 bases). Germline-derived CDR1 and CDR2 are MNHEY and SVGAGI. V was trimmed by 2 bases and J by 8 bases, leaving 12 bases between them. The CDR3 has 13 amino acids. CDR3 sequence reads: CASSYEAGDGYTF. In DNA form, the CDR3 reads TGTGCCAGCAGTTACGAAGCAGGGGACGGCTACACCTTC.

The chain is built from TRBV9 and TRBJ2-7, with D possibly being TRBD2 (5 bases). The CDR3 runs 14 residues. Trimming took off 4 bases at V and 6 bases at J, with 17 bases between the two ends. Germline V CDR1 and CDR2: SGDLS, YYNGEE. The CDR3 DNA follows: TGTGCCAGCAGCCCCGGGGTGGTCAAGGGCGAGCAGTACTTC. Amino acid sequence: CASSPGVVKGEQYF.

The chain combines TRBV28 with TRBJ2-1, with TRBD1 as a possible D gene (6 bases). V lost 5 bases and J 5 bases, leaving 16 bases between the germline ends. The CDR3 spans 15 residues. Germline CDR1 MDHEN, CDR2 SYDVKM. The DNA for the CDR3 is TGTGCCAGCAGTCCCCGACAGGTTGGTAACAATGAGCAGTTCTTC. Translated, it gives CASSPRQVGNNEQFF.

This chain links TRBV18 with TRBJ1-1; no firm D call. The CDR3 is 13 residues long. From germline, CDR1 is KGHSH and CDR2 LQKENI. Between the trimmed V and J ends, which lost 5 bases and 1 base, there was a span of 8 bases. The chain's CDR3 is CASSATENTEAFF. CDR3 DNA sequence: TGTGCCAGCTCAGCTACAGAGAACACTGAAGCTTTCTTT. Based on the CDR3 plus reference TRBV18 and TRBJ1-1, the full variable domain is NAGVMQNPRHLVRRRGQEARLRCSPMKGHSHVYWYRQLPEEGLKFMVYLQKENIIDESGMPKERFSAEFPKEGPSILRIQQVVRGDSAAYFCASSATENTEAFFGQGTRLTVV.

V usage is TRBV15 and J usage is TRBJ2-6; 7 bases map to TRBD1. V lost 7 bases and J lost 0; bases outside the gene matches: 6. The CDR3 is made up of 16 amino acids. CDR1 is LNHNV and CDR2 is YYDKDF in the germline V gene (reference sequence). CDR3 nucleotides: TGTGCCACCACCCGGGCAGGGGGCTCTGGGGCCAACGTCCTGACTTTC. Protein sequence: CATTRAGGSGANVLTF.

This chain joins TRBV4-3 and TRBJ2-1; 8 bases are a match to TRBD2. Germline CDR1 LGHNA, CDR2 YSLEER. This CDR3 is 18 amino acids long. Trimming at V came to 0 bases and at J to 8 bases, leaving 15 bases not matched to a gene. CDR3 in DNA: TGCGCCAGCAGCCAAGATCTCGGGTTTAGCGGGACGAGGGATGAGCAGTTCTTC. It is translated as CASSQDLGFSGTRDEQFF.

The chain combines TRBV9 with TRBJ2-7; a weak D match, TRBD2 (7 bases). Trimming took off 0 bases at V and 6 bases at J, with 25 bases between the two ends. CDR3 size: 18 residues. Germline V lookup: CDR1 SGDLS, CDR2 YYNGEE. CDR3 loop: CASSVEGSVAGGRGEQYF. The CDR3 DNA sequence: TGTGCCAGCAGCGTAGAAGGGTCCGTAGCCGGGGGGCGAGGCGAGCAGTACTTC.